This T cell receptor (beta chain) is drawn from a study of T cell responses to AZD1222 COVID-19 vaccine. This CDR3 comprises 11 residues. Germline V gene lookup returns CDR1 DFQATT and CDR2 SNEGSKA (reference sequence). V was shortened by 6 bases and J by 12 bases, with 17 bases between the two germline ends. Using immunoSEQ multiplex PCR, the repertoire was profiled, and TCRdb retains in-frame clones only, with some absent. The sample carries 160,000 or so clones, roughly 90% recorded once. V usage is TRBV20-1 and J usage is TRBJ1-2; D is ambiguous. The sample in question was peripheral blood, obtained 28 days after the second AZD1222 dose. The TCR comes from an adult who received the AZD1222 COVID-19 vaccine. The CDR3 nucleotides read TGCAGTGCCCCCTTCCGGGCTGGGAACACCTTC. It specifies CSAPFRAGNTF.